Listed here are 4 T cell receptor beta chains from one sample, sequenced in a study of cytomegalovirus exposure and HLA in healthy donors. PCR primers comprised 60 Vbeta and 13 Jbeta primers. TCRdb's copy holds only in-frame clones and misses some; the assay was immunoSEQ multiplex PCR. Seen here are about 150,000 clones, over 70% observed once, and the top ten hold roughly 1.4%. Material: PBMCs. Receptors were obtained from a woman in her twenties or thirties in good health and CMV-seronegative.

The V call is TRBV16, the J call TRBJ2-2; 7 bases fit TRBD1. With V trimmed by 8 bases and J by 8 bases, 8 bases remained unmatched. Germline values: CDR1 KGHSY, CDR2 FQNENV. The CDR3 runs 13 residues. The CDR3 here is CASRDRARGELFF. CDR3 in DNA: TGTGCCAGCCGCGACAGGGCCAGAGGGGAGCTGTTTTTT. The full variable domain, its missing parts supplied by reference TRBV16 and TRBJ2-2, is GEEVAQTPKHLVRGEGQKAKLYCAPIKGHSYVFWYQQVLKNEFKFLISFQNENVFDETGMPKERFSAKCLPNSPCSLEIQATKLEDSAVYFCASRDRARGELFFGEGSRLTVL.

The genes are TRBV5-1 and TRBJ2-5; 10 nucleotides line up with TRBD2. CDR1 is SGHRS, CDR2 YFSETQ, per germline. This CDR3 has 15 amino acids. J was trimmed by 7 bases and V by 1 base; bases with no gene match: 7. The CDR3 DNA sequence: TGCGCCAGCAGCTTGACTAGCGGGGCTGGAGTGACCCAGTACTTC. It yields the protein CASSLTSGAGVTQYF.

This rearrangement joins TRBV14 to TRBJ1-1, with D perhaps matching TRBD1 (5 bases). This CDR3 contains 13 residues. Trimming stripped 6 bases from V and 3 bases from J, with 11 bases between. CDR1 SGHDN and CDR2 FVKESK come from the germline V gene. The CDR3, as DNA: TGTGCCAGCAGAGCCAGGGACTACACTGAAGCTTTCTTT. This translates into CASRARDYTEAFF.

This clone was found a few times. This chain joins TRBV5-4 and TRBJ2-2; 7 positions agree with TRBD1. The V gene's germline CDR1 is SGHNT and CDR2 YYREEE (reference sequence). V gave up 2 bases and J gave up 1 base; unmatched junction bases: 8. The CDR3 extends over 17 amino acids. CDR3: CASSLGGSGGNTGELFF. In DNA form, the CDR3 reads TGTGCCAGCAGCTTAGGCGGATCAGGGGGGAACACCGGGGAGCTGTTTTTT. Full variable domain (remainder filled in from reference TRBV5-4 and TRBJ2-2): ETGVTQSPTHLIKTRGQQVTLRCSSQSGHNTVSWYQQALGQGPQFIFQYYREEENGRGNFPPRFSGLQFPNYSSELNVNALELDDSALYLCASSLGGSGGNTGELFFGEGSRLTVL.